This T cell receptor (beta chain) originates from a study of T cell repertoires in cytomegalovirus infection. Broader study findings: Cumulative public TCR beta family frequency identified CMV carriers with the relevant HLA.

TCRdb re-analysed the reads in MiXCR, keeping a single row per CDR3 protein. Of about 490,000 distinct CDR3 sequences listed, 15% to 20% were seen once; the top ten hold approximately 24%. CDR1 is SGHAT, CDR2 FQNNGV, per germline. V lost 3 bases and J 0 bases, leaving 16 bases between the germline ends. The CDR3 has 17 amino acids. This clonotype has ten or more counts. Antigen unknown. The chain is built from TRBV11-2 and TRBJ2-3, with a weak D call TRBD2 (6 bases). The TCR sequence derives from a human donor in good health (CMV status not recorded). Some clones in this sample may be carry-over from other donors' samples. Sequencing was performed on CD8+ T cells from PBMCs. The CDR3 here is CASSFSFAGTSTDTQYF. CDR3 sequence (DNA): TGTGCCAGCAGCTTTTCCTTCGCGGGGACTAGCACAGATACGCAGTATTTT.